The 31 T cell receptor beta chains below come from one sample, sequenced in a study of T cell repertoires in aging, cancer and after chemotherapy. TCR beta rearrangements were amplified from peripheral blood genomic DNA. TRB rearrangements spanning V, D and J were amplified using mixed TRB-A/B primers. TCRdb ran MiXCR on the multiplex PCR reads and lists one entry per CDR3 protein. The sample lists 2,000 to 2,500 distinct CDR3 sequences; around a quarter were seen once. Sequenced sample: blood. The receptors come from a human donor with a solid tumor.

This clonotype was counted between two and nine times. The chain links TRBV7-9 to TRBJ1-2; maybe TRBD1 (5 bases). V lost 8 bases and J lost 8, with 15 bases in between. Germline V gene sequence: CDR1 SEHNR, CDR2 FQNEAQ (reference sequence). CDR3 length: 12 amino acids. The CDR3 region is CASSKGAQGYTF. The DNA for the CDR3 is TGTGCCAGCTCGAAAGGGGCTCAAGGCTACACCTTC.

This clonotype is labeled as large. V usage is TRBV30 and J usage is TRBJ1-3; perhaps TRBD1 as D (5 bases). Germline V CDR1 and CDR2: GTSNPN, SVGIG (reference sequence). The CDR3 loop spans 11 amino acids. V was pared by 5 bases and J by 4 bases, with 6 bases between. CDR3 loop: CAWDSGNTIYF. The CDR3 coding sequence is TGTGCCTGGGACAGCGGAAACACCATATATTTT.

This clonotype was seen only a few times. The V and J genes are TRBV20-1 and TRBJ2-7; 9 bases align to TRBD1. This CDR3 region has 12 residues. Trimming at V came to 6 bases and at J to 5 bases, leaving 5 bases not matched to a gene. Germline CDR1 reads DFQATT; CDR2 reads SNEGSKA (reference sequence). CDR3 coding DNA: TGCAGTGCGCGAAGACAGGGGGACGAGCAGTACTTC. The encoded protein is CSARRQGDEQYF.

This clonotype qualifies as large (0.1 to 1%). The V call is TRBV29-1, the J call TRBJ2-7; possibly TRBD1 for D (5 bases). CDR3 length equals 11 residues. Trimming removed 2 bases at V and 4 bases at J, with 6 bases between. CDR1 SQVTM and CDR2 ANQGSEA come from the germline V gene. CDR3 amino acids: CSVEKGYEQYF. The CDR3, as DNA: TGCAGCGTTGAAAAGGGGTACGAGCAGTACTTC.

This rearrangement joins TRBV11-2 to TRBJ1-1; 7 bases agree with TRBD1. The germline V gene encodes CDR1 SGHAT and CDR2 FQNNGV. The CDR3 spans 14 residues. V gave up 5 bases and J gave up 5 bases; unmatched junction bases: 8. CDR3 nucleotides: TGTGCCAGCAGCCCGTCAGGGGGACGGACTGAAGCTTTCTTT. Protein sequence: CASSPSGGRTEAFF.

This CDR3 is CASSLNRDSSYEQYF. As DNA, the CDR3 is TGTGCCAGCTCGCTCAACAGGGACTCTTCCTACGAGCAGTACTTC. The genes are TRBV18 and TRBJ2-7; D might be TRBD1 or TRBD2, each matching 6 bases. This CDR3 region has 15 residues. Trimming shortened V by 6 bases and J by 1 base, and 16 bases separated the two germline ends. The germline gives CDR1 KGHSH, CDR2 LQKENI.

The genes are TRBV21-1 and TRBJ1-1; no DNA check was done on the table's D call, TRBD1. TRBV21-1 is a pseudogene locus. This CDR3 has 16 residues. The CDR3: CASSKKHNPGGTEAFF. CDR3 sequence (DNA): TGTGCCAGCAGCAAAAAACATAATCCTGGGGGCACTGAAGCTTTCTTT.

The chain joins TRBV28 to TRBJ2-7, with a tentative D call TRBD2 (6 bases). Germline CDR1 MDHEN, CDR2 SYDVKM. With 4 bases removed from V and 2 bases from J, the gap between germline ends came to 15 bases. The length of the CDR3 is 15 residues. CDR3 sequence reads: CASSSSAGGTYEQYF. The CDR3, as DNA: TGTGCCAGCAGTTCCTCAGCGGGTGGGACCTACGAGCAGTACTTC.

This clonotype turned up a few times. The V gene is TRBV10-2, the J gene TRBJ1-2; no clear D gene. The CDR3 length is 12 residues. Germline values: CDR1 WSHSY, CDR2 SAAADI. With 2 bases removed from V and 1 base from J, the gap between germline ends came to 2 bases. CDR3 residues: CASSENNYGYTF. As DNA, the CDR3 is TGCGCCAGCAGTGAGAATAACTATGGCTACACCTTC.

Details on this clonotype: Being one base from a much bigger clone, this may be a read error. This chain joins TRBV20-1 and TRBJ2-7, with D perhaps matching TRBD2 (5 bases). The CDR3 consists of 13 residues. V was shortened by 3 bases and J by 2 bases, with 11 bases between the two germline ends. Germline CDR1 DFQATT, CDR2 SNEGSKA (reference sequence). The CDR3 loop is CSARASNAYEQYF. In DNA form, the CDR3 reads TGCAGTGCTAGGGCTAGCAATGCCTACGAGCAGTACTTC.

This clonotype is termed large. The V call is TRBV29-1, the J call TRBJ2-7; D assignment may be TRBD1 or TRBD2 (5 bases each). CDR1 is SQVTM and CDR2 is ANQGSEA in the germline V gene. The CDR3 loop spans 15 amino acids. V lost 0 bases and J lost 0, with 12 bases in between. The CDR3 nucleotides read TGCAGCGTTGAAGATGACACCGGGGCCTCCTACGAGCAGTACTTC. Its protein product is CSVEDDTGASYEQYF.

This clonotype has only a few counts. The J gene is TRBJ2-7, the V gene TRBV20-1; 13 bases map to TRBD2. The CDR3 length is 14 residues. CDR1 is DFQATT and CDR2 is SNEGSKA in the germline V gene (reference sequence). Trimming at V came to 5 bases and at J to 6 bases, leaving 7 bases not matched to a gene. The DNA for the CDR3 is TGCAGTGCTGGACTAGCGGGAGTTACGCGCGAGCAGTACTTC. It is translated as CSAGLAGVTREQYF.

This clonotype was seen more than once but under ten times. This chain joins TRBV20-1 and TRBJ2-7; D might be TRBD1 (6 bases). CDR1 DFQATT and CDR2 SNEGSKA come from the germline V gene (reference sequence). V was cut by 6 bases and J by 3 bases, with 15 bases left in between. The CDR3 has 13 residues. The CDR3 is CSAVPGHLYEQYF. CDR3 DNA: TGCAGTGCGGTTCCGGGACACCTCTACGAGCAGTACTTC.

By its share, this clonotype is medium-sized (0.01 to 0.1%). The rearrangement joins TRBV19 to TRBJ1-1; possible D gene TRBD1, 5 bases. CDR3 length: 14 residues. V was cut by 1 base and J by 6 bases, with 12 bases left in between. The germline CDR1 and CDR2 sequences are LNHDA and SQIVND (reference sequence). The chain's CDR3 is CASSIGGQGAEAFF. DNA for the CDR3: TGTGCCAGTAGTATAGGGGGCCAGGGCGCTGAAGCTTTCTTT.

V and J are TRBV2 and TRBJ2-7; D ambiguous. This CDR3 contains 12 residues. CDR1 SNHLY and CDR2 FYNNEI come from the germline V gene. CDR3 residues: CASTRPSAPGKV. DNA for the CDR3: TGTGCCAGCACCCGACCCTCCGCCCCAGGTAAGGTC.

With respect to this clonotype: This likely comes from a read error, as the CDR3 has no conserved phenylalanine or tryptophan at its end. V usage is TRBV18 and J usage is TRBJ1-2, with 8 bases fitting TRBD1. Trimming cost V 3 bases and J 6 bases; bases outside gene matches: 9. The CDR3 extends over 15 amino acids. The germline gives CDR1 KGHSH, CDR2 LQKENI. The CDR3 bases are TGTGCCAGCTCACCTCGAGGGGGACAGGTCGATGGCTACACCTTG. Its protein is CASSPRGGQVDGYTL.

The sample holds a few counts of this clonotype. V usage is TRBV7-9 and J usage is TRBJ1-6; D unresolved. CDR1 and CDR2 (germline): SEHNR, FQNEAQ (reference sequence). V was clipped by 5 bases and J by 0 bases, with 14 bases between them. This CDR3 comprises 17 residues. The CDR3 is CASSLEQQSSYNSPLHF. DNA of the CDR3: TGTGCCAGCAGCCTTGAGCAACAGAGCTCCTATAATTCACCCCTCCACTTT. Drawing the rest from reference TRBV7-9 and TRBJ1-6, the complete variable domain is DTGVSQNPRHKITKRGQNVTFRCDPISEHNRLYWYRQTLGQGPEFLTYFQNEAQLEKSRLLSDRFSAERPKGSFSTLEIQRTEQGDSAMYLCASSLEQQSSYNSPLHFGNGTRLTVT.

This clonotype was seen only a few times. The chain has TRBV7-3 and TRBJ2-3; no clear D. The CDR3 sequence is 17 residues long. Germline loops: CDR1 SGHTA, CDR2 FQGTGA. Trimming removed 5 bases from V and 2 bases from J, with 20 bases in between. CDR3 DNA: TGTGCCAGCAGCCCCCGCCAGGCGACAATTGTCACAGATACGCAGTATTTT. Encoded protein: CASSPRQATIVTDTQYF.

This clonotype appeared a few times. The chain joins TRBV5-4 to TRBJ1-1; the D gene is possibly TRBD1 (6 bases). The CDR3 extends over 16 amino acids. Looked up from germline, CDR1 is SGHNT and CDR2 is YYREEE (reference sequence). V gave up 6 bases and J gave up 0 bases, with 18 bases separating them. The CDR3 bases are TGTGCCAGCACCGGGGGGGCTCCTGGGTTGAACACTGAAGCTTTCTTT. It is translated as CASTGGAPGLNTEAFF.

This clonotype is classed as medium-sized. Here the CDR3 DNA reads TGCAGTGCTACGGAGCAGGGGCCGAACACTGAAGCTTTCTTT. Translation gives CSATEQGPNTEAFF. The J gene is TRBJ1-1, the V gene TRBV20-1, with D possibly TRBD1 on 6 matching bases. V was shortened by 4 bases and J by 1 base, with 13 bases between the two germline ends. This CDR3 spans 14 amino acids. The germline V gene encodes CDR1 DFQATT and CDR2 SNEGSKA (reference sequence).

The sample holds a few counts of this clonotype. The chain is built from TRBV6-1 and TRBJ1-6; a weak D match, TRBD1 (6 bases). Looked up from germline, CDR1 is MNHNS and CDR2 is SASEGT. The V gene lost 6 bases and the J gene lost 0 bases, with 15 bases spanning the gap. CDR3 size: 17 residues. The CDR3 nucleotides read TGTGCCAGCAGGGGAGGGGGGCGAGGCTCCTATAATTCACCCCTCCACTTT. It encodes CASRGGGRGSYNSPLHF.

This clonotype ranks as medium-sized (0.01 to 0.1%). This chain joins TRBV27 and TRBJ2-7; tentatively, D is TRBD1 or TRBD2 (5 bases each). With 5 bases removed from V and 1 base from J, the gap between germline ends came to 15 bases. The CDR3 is made up of 15 amino acids. The germline V gene has CDR1 MNHEY and CDR2 SMNVEV (reference sequence). CDR3 in amino acids: CASSPHTGTSYEQYF. The DNA of the CDR3 is TGTGCCAGCAGTCCTCATACCGGGACGTCCTACGAGCAGTACTTC.

By frequency in the sample, this clonotype is medium-sized. The chain links TRBV19 to TRBJ1-2; the match to TRBD1 covers 9 bases. V was pared by 7 bases and J by 4 bases, with 10 bases of the junction left unmatched. Germline CDR1 LNHDA, CDR2 SQIVND (reference sequence). There are 15 residues in the CDR3. The CDR3: CASTPFGTGTYGYTF. CDR3 nucleotides: TGTGCCAGTACCCCTTTCGGGACAGGGACCTATGGCTACACCTTC.

This clonotype came up once. This chain connects TRBV27 to TRBJ2-5, with 7 nucleotides matching TRBD2. The germline V gene encodes CDR1 MNHEY and CDR2 SMNVEV (reference sequence). With 6 bases clipped from V and 5 bases from J, the junction kept 9 bases outside the gene matches. This CDR3 comprises 14 residues. The CDR3 sequence is CASSPRAGVETQYF. Written as DNA, the CDR3 is TGTGCCAGCAGCCCACGGGCGGGAGTGGAGACCCAGTACTTC.

This clonotype was seen more than once but under ten times. The V and J genes are TRBV20-1 and TRBJ1-1, with 10 positions matching TRBD1. This CDR3 is 14 amino acids long. V shed 3 bases, J shed 7 bases, and the junction held 8 bases outside the gene matches. Germline V CDR1 and CDR2: DFQATT, SNEGSKA (reference sequence). The CDR3 bases are TGCAGTGCTAGCGCCAGGGACAGGGGCTATGAAGCTTTCTTT. Translated: CSASARDRGYEAFF.

This rearrangement joins TRBV7-9 to TRBJ2-2; 9 bases line up with TRBD2. This CDR3 has 16 amino acids. V lost 6 bases to trimming and J lost 1 base; unmatched junction nucleotides: 6. CDR1 is SEHNR and CDR2 is FQNEAQ in the germline V gene (reference sequence). In nucleotides, the CDR3 is TGTGCCAGCAGTTCTGCACTAGCGGGGAACACCGGGGAGCTGTTTTTT. Translating it yields CASSSALAGNTGELFF. The full variable domain, in which reference TRBV7-9 and TRBJ2-2 provide the parts outside the CDR3, is DTGVSQNPRHKITKRGQNVTFRCDPISEHNRLYWYRQTLGQGPEFLTYFQNEAQLEKSRLLSDRFSAERPKGSFSTLEIQRTEQGDSAMYLCASSSALAGNTGELFFGEGSRLTVL.

The rearrangement uses TRBV5-6 and TRBJ1-2, with TRBD1 as a possible D gene (6 bases). Per germline, CDR1 SGHDT and CDR2 YYEEEE. The CDR3 contains 11 residues. V shed 4 bases and J shed 8 bases, with 9 bases lying between them. The CDR3 region is CASSEGGGYTF. In DNA form, the CDR3 reads TGTGCCAGCAGCGAAGGGGGGGGCTACACCTTC. The complete variable domain, with remaining parts taken from reference TRBV5-6 and TRBJ1-2, reads DAGVTQSPTHLIKTRGQQVTLRCSPKSGHDTVSWYQQALGQGPQFIFQYYEEEERQRGNFPDRFSGHQFPNYSSELNVNALLLGDSALYLCASSEGGGYTFGSGTRLTVV.

This clonotype has more than one count but fewer than ten. The chain recombines TRBV27 with TRBJ1-1, with a possible D match to TRBD1 (5 bases). The CDR3 extends over 14 amino acids. V shed 2 bases and J shed 3 bases, with 10 bases lying between them. Germline V gene data show CDR1 as MNHEY and CDR2 as SMNVEV (reference sequence). CDR3 in DNA: TGTGCCAGCAGTTTAGAACAGGCTGACACTGAAGCTTTCTTT. This encodes CASSLEQADTEAFF.

By sample share, this clonotype is medium-sized. The chain joins TRBV27 to TRBJ1-2; no clear D gene. Germline values: CDR1 MNHEY, CDR2 SMNVEV (reference sequence). The CDR3 contains 14 residues. Trimming cost V 6 bases and J 4 bases, with 15 bases left between them. The CDR3 DNA reads TGTGCCAGCAGCCCCCGAAAGGGTGGCTATGGCTACACCTTC. The encoded protein is CASSPRKGGYGYTF.

In its sample, this clonotype ranks as medium-sized (0.01 to 0.1%). This sequence joins TRBV19 and TRBJ1-3; D not resolved. This CDR3 has 13 amino acids. Trimming took off 0 bases at V and 0 bases at J, with 0 bases between the two ends. CDR1 and CDR2 (germline): LNHDA, SQIVND (reference sequence). The CDR3 sequence is CASSIDSGNTIYF. DNA for the CDR3: TGTGCCAGTAGTATAGACTCTGGAAACACCATATATTTT.

The chain has TRBV12-3 or TRBV12-4 and TRBJ1-2; perhaps TRBD1 as D (6 bases). The CDR3 has 13 residues. The ends were cut back, 9 bases at V and 4 bases at J, with 15 bases in the middle. The CDR3 region has the DNA TGTGCCAGTCAGCCCGGAGGGGGCTATGGCTACACCTTC. Protein sequence: CASQPGGGYGYTF.